This T cell receptor beta chain is drawn from a study of blood T cells in healthy people across ages. With a J-beta primer mix and a sample-barcoded 5' primer, a second PCR ran roughly 6 to 11 cycles. MiXCR, run by TCRdb on the 5' RACE reads, gives a single entry per CDR3 protein. The data hold about 1.1 million distinct CDR3 sequences, with less than 45% observed a single time. This clonotype appeared once. Its antigen is not known. A read error may produce the germline difference seen at one junction end. The CDR3 consists of 15 residues. Germline values: CDR1 MNHNY, CDR2 SVGAGI (reference sequence). Study conclusions and caveats: Long-lived and aged donors differed, with more naive CD4+ cells and higher diversity in the long-lived. Reliance upon unsorted PBMCs precluded definitive naive versus antigen-experienced comparison.

The gene calls are TRBV6-6 and TRBJ1-2; TRBD1 matches at 10 bases. The clonotype was recovered from a man between 18 and 29 years old in good health. The sample taken for sequencing was blood. The CDR3 loop is CASRKGDRGSYDYTF. CDR3 DNA: TGTGCCAGCAGGAAAGGGGACAGGGGAAGCTATGACTACACCTTC.